Listed here are 25 T cell receptor beta chains from one sample, sequenced in a study of patients and donors after allogeneic stem cell transplantation. TCRdb called the RT-PCR reads again in MiXCR, with one record for every CDR3 protein. The sample consists of about 410,000 distinct CDR3 sequences, roughly 17% of them appearing once. Sequenced input: blood, either unsorted or a sorted T cell fraction (not recorded which). The receptors originated from a human donor who was either an allogeneic HSCT recipient or a stem cell or donor lymphocyte infusion donor (not recorded which). It is not recorded whose cells these are; they may come from a transplant donor.

In this sample, this clonotype turned up a few times. CDR3 region: CASSKGTTVGYGYTF. CDR3 nucleotide sequence: TGTGCCAGCAGCAAGGGGACAACAGTAGGGTATGGCTACACCTTC. The V gene is TRBV5-6, the J gene TRBJ1-2; D may be TRBD1 (6 bases). This CDR3 has 15 residues. Trimming stripped 4 bases from V and 5 bases from J, with 18 bases between. CDR1 and CDR2 (germline): SGHDT, YYEEEE. The full variable domain, its missing parts supplied by reference TRBV5-6 and TRBJ1-2, is DAGVTQSPTHLIKTRGQQVTLRCSPKSGHDTVSWYQQALGQGPQFIFQYYEEEERQRGNFPDRFSGHQFPNYSSELNVNALLLGDSALYLCASSKGTTVGYGYTFGSGTRLTVV.

In its sample, this clonotype was seen a few times. CDR3 loop: CASATGTLGNTIYF. The CDR3 nucleotides read TGTGCCAGTGCGACCGGGACACTCGGAAACACCATATATTTT. V gene TRBV19 combines with J gene TRBJ1-3, with D tentatively TRBD1 (6 bases). CDR1 is LNHDA and CDR2 is SQIVND in the germline V gene (reference sequence). The V gene lost 8 bases and the J gene lost 4 bases, with 15 bases spanning the gap. The CDR3 contains 14 residues.

The sample holds a few counts of this clonotype. This rearrangement joins TRBV2 to TRBJ2-1, with TRBD1 matching 9 bases. This CDR3 region has 13 residues. Germline CDR1 SNHLY, CDR2 FYNNEI. V trimming: 7 bases; J trimming: 3 bases; junction bases outside the gene matches: 1. CDR3: CASKGQGYNEQFF. CDR3 coding DNA: TGTGCCAGCAAGGGACAGGGCTACAATGAGCAGTTCTTC.

The J gene is TRBJ2-3, the V gene TRBV15; no clear D gene. Trimming left V 5 bases short and J 3 bases short, with 6 bases between. The CDR3 has 12 residues. CDR1 is LNHNV, CDR2 YYDKDF, per germline (reference sequence). CDR3 loop: CATSLPTDTQYF. In DNA, the CDR3 is TGTGCCACCAGCCTTCCGACAGATACGCAGTATTTT.

The V and J genes are TRBV4-3 and TRBJ1-1; possibly TRBD1 for D (5 bases). The V end was cut by 1 base, the J end by 3 bases, with 12 bases between. The CDR3 covers 15 residues. Germline V lookup: CDR1 LGHNA, CDR2 YSLEER. This chain's CDR3 is CASSQGARAHTEAFF. In DNA, the CDR3 is TGCGCCAGCAGCCAAGGGGCCAGGGCCCACACTGAAGCTTTCTTT.

The chain has TRBV6-2 or TRBV6-3 and TRBJ2-1; 8 bases map to TRBD2. Germline V gene sequence: CDR1 MNHEY, CDR2 SVGEGT. The CDR3 covers 17 residues. The J segment lost 7 bases and the V segment lost 4 bases, leaving 15 bases of the junction unmatched. Written as DNA, the CDR3 is TGTGCCAGCAGTTTCCTACATCTCGGCGGGGGGCGGAATGAGCAGTTCTTC. Translating it yields CASSFLHLGGGRNEQFF.

The V and J genes are TRBV6-2 or TRBV6-3 and TRBJ2-2; D remains unclear. The V gene's germline CDR1 is MNHEY and CDR2 SVGEGT. This CDR3 comprises 16 residues. Between the trimmed V and J ends, which lost 0 bases and 3 bases, there was a span of 11 bases. The CDR3 DNA follows: TGTGCCAGCAGTTACTCGGCTAGAGTATACACCGGGGAGCTGTTTTTT. Its translation: CASSYSARVYTGELFF.

V is TRBV5-1 and J is TRBJ2-1; no clear D gene. Per germline, CDR1 SGHRS and CDR2 YFSETQ. This CDR3 is built from 13 residues. Trimming took 4 bases from V and 8 from J, leaving 13 bases between them. The CDR3: CASSPLGDDEQFF. Written as DNA, the CDR3 is TGCGCCAGCAGCCCCCTTGGGGATGATGAGCAGTTCTTC.

In its sample, this clonotype was seen a few times. V is TRBV7-9 and J is TRBJ1-2; 8 bases fit TRBD1. Per the germline V gene, CDR1 is SEHNR and CDR2 is FQNEAQ (reference sequence). This CDR3 comprises 14 residues. The junction had 8 bases not matched to a gene; V was cut back by 4 bases and J by 7 bases. The CDR3 DNA reads TGTGCCAGCAGCTCAGCCGGGACAGGCGGTGGCTACACCTTC. Amino acids: CASSSAGTGGGYTF.

This clonotype was counted ten times or more. The chain recombines TRBV12-3 or TRBV12-4 with TRBJ2-1; TRBD2 aligns across 10 bases. The CDR3 length is 17 residues. V dropped 3 bases and J dropped 4; count of bases not matched to a gene: 9. This CDR3 reads CASSFPSGGVSYNEQFF. As DNA, the CDR3 is TGTGCCAGCAGTTTCCCCAGCGGGGGGGTATCTTACAATGAGCAGTTCTTC.

This clonotype was detected many times. CDR3: CASSLGLAGSGGELFF. The CDR3 DNA reads as TGCGCCAGCAGCTTGGGACTAGCGGGGTCCGGCGGGGAGCTGTTTTTT. The rearrangement links TRBV5-1 to TRBJ2-2; the match to TRBD2 covers 11 bases. Germline CDR1 and CDR2: SGHRS and YFSETQ. The CDR3 has 16 residues. V dropped 0 bases and J dropped 7; count of bases not matched to a gene: 5. The full variable domain, with the rest looked up from reference TRBV5-1 and TRBJ2-2, is KAGVTQTPRYLIKTRGQQVTLSCSPISGHRSVSWYQQTPGQGLQFLFEYFSETQRNKGNFPGRFSGRQFSNSRSEMNVSTLELGDSALYLCASSLGLAGSGGELFFGEGSRLTVL.

This clonotype was observed a handful of times. This chain links TRBV5-1 with TRBJ1-1, with D possibly being TRBD1 (6 bases). The CDR3 loop spans 14 amino acids. Germline V gene sequence: CDR1 SGHRS, CDR2 YFSETQ. Trimming pared 4 bases from V and 3 bases from J, leaving 13 bases between. CDR3 loop: CASSELTGDTEAFF. For the CDR3, the DNA is TGCGCCAGCAGCGAATTGACAGGAGACACTGAAGCTTTCTTT.

V usage is TRBV7-9 and J usage is TRBJ2-2; 8 bases map to TRBD1. V shed 3 bases and J 6 bases; nucleotides not matched to a gene: 3. Germline values: CDR1 SEHNR, CDR2 FQNEAQ (reference sequence). The CDR3 consists of 14 residues. CDR3 region: CASSFGQGPGELFF. The CDR3 DNA follows: TGTGCCAGCAGCTTCGGACAGGGCCCCGGGGAGCTGTTTTTT.

This clonotype has more than one count but fewer than ten. The chain carries TRBV27 and TRBJ2-6, with 12 bases aligning to TRBD2. The CDR3 runs 17 residues. J was trimmed by 0 bases and V by 4 bases; bases with no gene match: 1. The germline V gene encodes CDR1 MNHEY and CDR2 SMNVEV (reference sequence). DNA for the CDR3: TGTGCCAGCAGTTCTAGCGGGAGGGCCTCTGGGGCCAACGTCCTGACTTTC. It translates to CASSSSGRASGANVLTF.

This clonotype has at least ten counts. This chain joins TRBV12-3 or TRBV12-4 and TRBJ2-7; the D call may be TRBD1 or TRBD2 (5 bases each). Trimming removed 3 bases from V and 7 bases from J, with 7 bases in between. CDR3 length equals 11 residues. CDR3 bases: TGTGCCAGCAGTTTTGGGACGGAGCAGTACTTC. This encodes CASSFGTEQYF.

This clonotype has more than one count but fewer than ten. This sequence joins TRBV20-1 and TRBJ2-5; 11 bases are shared with TRBD2. CDR1 DFQATT and CDR2 SNEGSKA come from the germline V gene (reference sequence). CDR3 length: 14 residues. Here the CDR3 DNA reads TGCAGCTCAAGACTAGCGGGGTCCCTTGAGACCCAGTACTTC. This encodes CSSRLAGSLETQYF.

This clonotype was seen only a few times. V gene TRBV9 combines with J gene TRBJ1-2; 9 positions match TRBD1. Losses at the gene ends were 2 bases for V and 2 bases for J; bases not matched to a gene: 1. There are 14 residues in the CDR3. Germline-derived CDR1 and CDR2 are SGDLS and YYNGEE. The CDR3, as DNA: TGTGCCAGCAGCGTCGGACAGGGGAACTATGGCTACACCTTC. It codes for CASSVGQGNYGYTF. Supplemented by reference TRBV9 and TRBJ1-2, the full variable domain reads DSGVTQTPKHLITATGQRVTLRCSPRSGDLSVYWYQQSLDQGLQFLIQYYNGEERAKGNILERFSAQQFPDLHSELNLSSLELGDSALYFCASSVGQGNYGYTFGSGTRLTVV.

The CDR3 protein is CATVDVDSSYNEQFF. In DNA, the CDR3 is TGTGCCACCGTTGACGTTGACAGCTCCTACAATGAGCAGTTCTTC. The chain uses TRBV10-3 and TRBJ2-1, with a possible D match to TRBD1 (5 bases). The V gene's germline CDR1 is ENHRY and CDR2 SYGVKD. V was trimmed by 10 bases and J by 0 bases, leaving 16 bases between them. The length of the CDR3 is 15 residues.

This chain's CDR3 is CASSSGPGRKAEAFF. As DNA, the CDR3 is TGTGCCAGCAGCTCGGGGCCGGGTAGAAAGGCTGAAGCTTTCTTT. V gene TRBV7-9 combines with J gene TRBJ1-1, with a tentative D call TRBD1 (5 bases). V was shortened by 4 bases and J by 6 bases, with 18 bases between the two germline ends. CDR3 size: 15 residues. Germline CDR1 is SEHNR and CDR2 is FQNEAQ (reference sequence).

This clonotype was counted at least ten times. The chain employs TRBV7-3 and TRBJ2-2, with TRBD2 matching 7 bases. The CDR3 runs 17 residues. V gave up 1 base and J gave up 1 base; unmatched junction bases: 6. CDR1 is SGHTA, CDR2 FQGTGA, per germline. The chain's CDR3 is CASSLSRASGNTGELFF. CDR3 nucleotide sequence: TGTGCCAGCAGCTTAAGTCGGGCTAGCGGGAACACCGGGGAGCTGTTTTTT.

This clonotype was detected ten times or more. The chain combines TRBV4-1 with TRBJ2-1; 12 nucleotides agree with TRBD2. Losses at the gene ends were 1 base for V and 10 bases for J; bases not matched to a gene: 8. This CDR3 is built from 16 residues. CDR1 MGHRA and CDR2 YSYEKL come from the germline V gene. For the CDR3, the DNA is TGCGCCAGCAGCCAAGTGAGACTAGCGGGGGTTTCGGAGCAGTTCTTC. Amino acids: CASSQVRLAGVSEQFF.

This clonotype appeared a few times. The rearrangement links TRBV29-1 to TRBJ2-7, with no clear D. Trimming cost V 4 bases and J 2 bases, with 12 bases left between them. The length of the CDR3 is 13 residues. In germline, CDR1 is SQVTM, CDR2 ANQGSEA. For the CDR3, the DNA is TGCAGCGTTGTAGGTGCGGCAGCCTACGAGCAGTACTTC. Residues: CSVVGAAAYEQYF.

The table lists this clonotype with a few counts. The chain joins TRBV2 to TRBJ2-3, with D unclear. Germline V gives CDR1 SNHLY, CDR2 FYNNEI. With 4 bases removed from V and 4 bases from J, the gap between germline ends came to 9 bases. CDR3 length: 13 amino acids. The CDR3 nucleotides are TGTGCCAGCAGTGCCCTACGCGCAGATACGCAGTATTTT. This encodes CASSALRADTQYF. Looking up the rest from reference TRBV2 and TRBJ2-3 gives the full variable domain: EPEVTQTPSHQVTQMGQEVILRCVPISNHLYFYWYRQILGQKVEFLVSFYNNEISEKSEIFDDQFSVERPDGSNFTLKIRSTKLEDSAMYFCASSALRADTQYFGPGTRLTVL.

The rearrangement uses TRBV12-3 or TRBV12-4 and TRBJ1-3, with D unresolved. The CDR3 contains 14 residues. The V end lost 8 bases, the J end lost 4 bases, and 15 bases lay between the germline ends. As DNA, the CDR3 is TGTGCCAGCGCCCGTTATGGTTTGGGAAACACCATATATTTT. Translated: CASARYGLGNTIYF.

This clonotype was seen more than once but under ten times. The chain has TRBV7-9 and TRBJ2-3; TRBD1 matches 8 bases. Germline trimming cut 1 base from V and 10 bases from J; bases unmatched to any gene: 4. The CDR3 has 13 amino acids. The V gene's germline CDR1 is SEHNR and CDR2 FQNEAQ (reference sequence). The CDR3 DNA reads as TGTGCCAGCAGCTTAGGCGGACAGGGCTCGCAGTATTTT. Translated: CASSLGGQGSQYF.